These T cell receptor beta chains were read from a single sample in a study of shared clonotypes between healthy human individuals. The assay was immunoSEQ multiplex PCR, and TCRdb's table has in-frame clones only and misses some. This sample has hundreds of thousands of clones; around three quarters occur once, and the top ten carry roughly 2%. Input material: memory CD4+ T cells sorted from blood. The receptors stem from a woman aged 30 to 39 in good health. Both conserved end residues are part of each CDR3. Size is stated for part of the rows, as once, few or many counts, or as a class when the clone is expanded.

clone size	V gene	J gene	CDR3 protein
few	TRBV29-1	TRBJ2-2	CSVSLAGGPGELFF
.	TRBV11-3	TRBJ2-2	CASSAGPGTGTNTGELFF
.	TRBV2	TRBJ1-1	CASSIWADSNTEAFF
.	TRBV5-1	TRBJ2-2	CASSYLRSGNTGELFF
many	TRBV12-5	TRBJ1-1	CASGLRVDTEAFF
.	TRBV19	TRBJ2-4	CASSIAGQGLAKNIQYF
few	TRBV11-2	TRBJ2-7	CASSRLTSGRFGEQYF
.	TRBV27	TRBJ2-4	CASSLGTSWAKNIQYF
.	TRBV6-5	TRBJ2-1	CASSYGGAYNEQFF
.	TRBV14	TRBJ2-7	CASSQDGSLAGRYEQYF
.	TRBV25-1	TRBJ2-1	CASSAQGDYNEQFF
.	TRBV5-1	TRBJ1-2	CASSLGGTGSHYGYTF
.	TRBV11-2	TRBJ1-5	CASSLDRNQPQHF
few	TRBV2	TRBJ1-4	CASAQDSEKLFF
.	TRBV5-1	TRBJ2-2	CASSLARTTRELFF
.	TRBV5-1	TRBJ2-7	CASSPRQGARYEQYF
few	TRBV23-1	TRBJ1-5	CASSPGASQPQHF
.	TRBV12-1	TRBJ2-7	CASSPRLAGEGYYEQYF
.	TRBV10-3	TRBJ2-2	CAISESLGGRDTGELFF
.	TRBV19	TRBJ1-1	CASSDRGLGEAFF
many	TRBV18	TRBJ1-2	CASSQTGDRGRYTF
.	TRBV4-1	TRBJ1-5	CASSQTNSNQPQHF
.	TRBV7-2	TRBJ2-5	CASSPWTSGRLETQYF
few	TRBV19	TRBJ1-3	CASSITSVSSGNTIYF
.	TRBV20-1	TRBJ2-5	CSASGETQYF
few	TRBV14	TRBJ2-3	CASSQQLATDTQYF
.	TRBV27	TRBJ2-2	CASKTQGRTNTGELFF
few	TRBV6-1	TRBJ2-7	CASSEVTGREQYF